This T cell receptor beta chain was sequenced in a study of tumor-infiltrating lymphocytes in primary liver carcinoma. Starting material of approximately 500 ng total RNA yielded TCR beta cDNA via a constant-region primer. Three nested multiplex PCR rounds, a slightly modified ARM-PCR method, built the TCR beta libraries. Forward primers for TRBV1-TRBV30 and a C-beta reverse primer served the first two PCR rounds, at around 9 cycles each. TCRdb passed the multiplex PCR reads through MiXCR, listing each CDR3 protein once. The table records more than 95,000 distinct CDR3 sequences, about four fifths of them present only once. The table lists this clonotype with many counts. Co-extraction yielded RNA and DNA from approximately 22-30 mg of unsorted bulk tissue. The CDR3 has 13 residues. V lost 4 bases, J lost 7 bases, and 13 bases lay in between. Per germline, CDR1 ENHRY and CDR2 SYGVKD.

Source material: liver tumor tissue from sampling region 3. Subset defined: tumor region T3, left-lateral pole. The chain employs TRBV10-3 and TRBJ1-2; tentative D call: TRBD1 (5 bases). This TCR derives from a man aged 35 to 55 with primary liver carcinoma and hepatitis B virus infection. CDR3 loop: CAISGGSKTGYTF. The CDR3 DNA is TGTGCCATCAGTGGGGGCAGCAAAACTGGCTACACCTTC.